A selection of T cell receptor beta chains follows, all from one sample in a study of cytomegalovirus exposure and HLA in healthy donors. Libraries were prepared by immunoSEQ multiplex PCR; TCRdb keeps only in-frame clonotypes and omits some of them. The sample records some 140,000 clones, approximately 86% being singletons. Sequencing was done on a sample of PBMCs. The source of these receptors is a man in his late teens or twenties in good health and CMV-seropositive. The CDR3 runs from the conserved cysteine through the conserved F or W. A D gene is named only where the DNA matches it firmly. Size is stated for part of the rows, as once, few or many counts, or as a class when the clone is expanded.

CDR3 DNA	CDR3 protein	D gene	V gene	J gene	clone size
TGCAGCGCCAACTGGCTAGCGGTTAAAGAGACCCAGTACTTC	CSANWLAVKETQYF	TRBD2	TRBV29-1	TRBJ2-5	.
TGCGCCAGCAGCTTGCCCGAGACAGGGTCGGGGGAGCTGTTTTTT	CASSLPETGSGELFF	TRBD1	TRBV5-1	TRBJ2-2	once
TGTGCCAGCAGTTCCCGACATAGAAACACCATATATTTT	CASSSRHRNTIYF	.	TRBV6-5	TRBJ1-3	.
TGTGCCAGCAGTGACCAGGGGGCGGGCACCGGGGAGCTGTTTTTT	CASSDQGAGTGELFF	TRBD1	TRBV6-1	TRBJ2-2	.
TGTGCCAGCAGCTTAGACAGGACGGGCGCTTCACCCCTCCACTTT	CASSLDRTGASPLHF	.	TRBV7-2	TRBJ1-6	.
TGTGCCAGCAGCCTAGGACTGAGCACTGAAGCTTTCTTT	CASSLGLSTEAFF	.	TRBV6-5	TRBJ1-1	.
TGTGCCAGCAGCGTAGGATCTAGCACCGGGGAGCTGTTTTTT	CASSVGSSTGELFF	.	TRBV9	TRBJ2-2	once
TGCGCCAGCAGCTTGGGGGCTAGCCCCAACGAGCAGTACTTC	CASSLGASPNEQYF	.	TRBV5-1	TRBJ2-7	.
TGTGCCAGCAGCGCTCGGGGGGCGATCCACGAGCAGTACTTC	CASSARGAIHEQYF	.	TRBV7-9	TRBJ2-7	.
TGTGCCAGCAACAGGGGTTATAATTCACCCCTCCACTTT	CASNRGYNSPLHF	TRBD1	TRBV19	TRBJ1-6	.
TGTGCCAGCAGCTCTACAGGGGTGGCTGAGCAGTTCTTC	CASSSTGVAEQFF	TRBD1	TRBV7-9	TRBJ2-1	.
TGTGCCACCAGCGGGACAGGGTTCACTGAAGCTTTCTTT	CATSGTGFTEAFF	TRBD1	TRBV15	TRBJ1-1	.
TGTGCCAGCAGTTACAGAGTCAGCACAGATACGCAGTATTTT	CASSYRVSTDTQYF	.	TRBV6-5	TRBJ2-3	.
TGTGCCAGCAGACCCGCGGGGAACTATGGCTACACCTTC	CASRPAGNYGYTF	.	TRBV6-6	TRBJ1-2	.
TGTGCCAGCAGCTTGGCCTCGGCGGCTCTAGCCAAAAACATTCAGTACTTC	CASSLASAALAKNIQYF	.	TRBV5-8	TRBJ2-4	.
TGTGCCAGCAGCTCGGTACAGGGGGCGCAAGGATCACCCCTCCACTTT	CASSSVQGAQGSPLHF	TRBD1	TRBV11-2	TRBJ1-6	.
TGTGCCAGCAGCCCGGGACTAATCTACGAGCAGTACTTC	CASSPGLIYEQYF	TRBD2	TRBV7-9	TRBJ2-7	.
TGTGCCAGCAGCGACTACCCGCGGGGGGTTGGGCAAGAGACCCAGTACTTC	CASSDYPRGVGQETQYF	TRBD2	TRBV9	TRBJ2-5	.
TGTGCCAGCACGCGTCTAGCGGGGGAAGCCTACGAGCAGTACTTC	CASTRLAGEAYEQYF	TRBD2	TRBV2	TRBJ2-7	.
TGTGCCAGCAGCCCAACAGGGGGCACAGATACGCAGTATTTT	CASSPTGGTDTQYF	TRBD1	TRBV7-7	TRBJ2-3	.
TGTGCCAGCAGCTTGGTAACAGGGGGGGACGAGCAGTACTTC	CASSLVTGGDEQYF	.	TRBV7-9	TRBJ2-7	.
TGTGCCAGCAGCTCTCCCAGGGGGAACACCATATATTTT	CASSSPRGNTIYF	TRBD1	TRBV9	TRBJ1-3	.